The following is a T cell receptor beta chain sequence with its context. These data come from a study of cytomegalovirus exposure and HLA in healthy donors. V gave up 4 bases and J gave up 6 bases; unmatched junction bases: 6. Germline lookup yields CDR1 LNHDA and CDR2 SQIVND (reference sequence). This CDR3 contains 15 residues. The PCR contained 60 Vbeta and 13 Jbeta primers. The data were produced by immunoSEQ multiplex PCR, yet TCRdb's version contains in-frame clones alone and is incomplete. The sample includes about 130,000 clones, 75% to 85% of them seen just once. The chain combines TRBV19 with TRBJ2-1; TRBD1 agrees at 10 bases. Sequencing input: PBMCs. The receptor's source is a male donor in good health and CMV-seronegative. In nucleotides, the CDR3 is TGTGCCAGTAGTACTCGACAGGGGGCCGTCAATGAGCAGTTCTTC. Amino acid sequence: CASSTRQGAVNEQFF.